This T cell receptor (beta chain) was captured by sequencing in a study of T-cell memory formation after mild COVID-19 (dated by TCRdb to about 2021). Notes on the research overall: TCR sequence clusters from the two donors were found to be largely donor specific. T-cell clones expanding and contracting after mild COVID-19 in a couple of donors were tracked by longitudinal TCRalpha and TCRbeta repertoire sequencing. The cohort comprised two young, previously healthy adult volunteers, one female and one male.

The data were produced on an Illumina NovaSeq 6000. cDNA libraries for TCRalpha and TCRbeta were prepared by 5'RACE using constant-segment primers, with sample barcodes and unique molecular identifiers added. RNA was extracted from every sample with Trizol reagent. The libraries were amplified in two PCR steps, and the second step added a second sample barcode and Illumina TruSeq adapters. Libraries were sequenced on an Illumina NovaSeq with 2 x 150 bp paired-end reads. For the original study's pipeline: The reads were demultiplexed and collapsed into UMI-guided consensus sequences using migec v1.2.7. Using mixcr v2.1.11, UMI consensuses were aligned to TRA and TRB V and J templates and then assembled into clonotypes. A clonotype was counted as expanded or contracted only when both edgeR and NoisET called the clonotype significant, with the noise models trained on biological replicates. For edgeR calls, the cutoffs were a false discovery rate-adjusted p below 0.01 and a log2 fold-change threshold of 1. As an exploratory analysis of dynamics, max-normalized trajectories of the 1000 most abundant clonotypes were examined with PCA combined with hierarchical clustering. The CD4 or CD8 phenotype of responding clones was assigned using the separately sequenced CD4+ and CD8+ repertoires. In TCRdb, the public reads were trimmed at Q25 with fastp and aligned with MiXCR, with productive beta chains retained. Each entry is one CDR3 protein sequence, shown with its most common DNA and genes. The V and J calls come from TCRdb's annotation, not from the publication. This sample comprises fewer than 300,000 distinct CDR3 sequences, approximately 16% of them detected only once. The ten largest account for under 25% of the sample.

Ficoll-Paque density gradient centrifugation was used to isolate PBMCs. Beyond this particular receptor, the publication reports: Balanced CD4/CD8 phenotypes were observed for clones contracting from day 15 to 85, whereas a bias towards CD4+ was observed for a second wave of clones expanding from day 15 to 37. Contracting CD4+ clones turned up mainly in the CM and EM memory subsets, whereas EMRA was where CD8+ clones were enriched. The detection of some responding clones in pre-infection memory suggests that pre-existing cross-reactive memory T cells joined the SARS-CoV-2 response. SARS-CoV-2 specificity was not confirmed for the second-wave clones peaking on day 37. Only a couple of mild cases were covered in the study, and larger cohorts including severe cases with pre-infection samples were considered necessary.

This clonotype came up many times. Its antigen is not yet known. No much larger clone is present one base from it, and per-base qualities are unavailable. The junction shows trimming of 2 bases on V and 3 bases on J, plus 16 bases between the germline ends. The CDR3 starts with the cysteine, ends with the phenylalanine, and has 16 residues. Only the CDR3 DNA stays, 48 bases, in frame from base 1. Reading the germline V gene gives CDR1 SGHRS and CDR2 YFSETQ. The TCR originated in a man aged 18-30 years who had mild COVID-19 (a few samples of this study predate the infection). The sample titles of this study are shuffled in the database, so cell type and time point are left out; the donor was told from shared clones. The V and J segments used are TRBV5-1 and TRBJ2-3; the D call could be TRBD1 or TRBD2, with each sharing 5 bases. The specimen sequenced was PBMCs or a T cell subset sorted from them (not recorded which). The CDR3 loop reads CASSLHLEGITDTQYF. The DNA sequence is TGCGCCAGCAGCTTACATCTCGAGGGGATAACAGATACGCAGTATTTT.